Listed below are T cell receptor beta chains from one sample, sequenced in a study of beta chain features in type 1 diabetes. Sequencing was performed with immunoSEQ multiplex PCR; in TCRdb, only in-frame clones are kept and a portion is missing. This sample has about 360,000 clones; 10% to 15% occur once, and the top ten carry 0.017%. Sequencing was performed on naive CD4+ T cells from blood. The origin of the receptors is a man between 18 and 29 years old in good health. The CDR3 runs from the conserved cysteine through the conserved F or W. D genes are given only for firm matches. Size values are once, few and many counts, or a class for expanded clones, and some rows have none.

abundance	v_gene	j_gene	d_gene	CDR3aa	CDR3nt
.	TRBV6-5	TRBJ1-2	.	CASSVGHLYGYTF	TGTGCCAGCAGCGTGGGACATCTCTATGGCTACACCTTC
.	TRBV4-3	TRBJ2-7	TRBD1	CASSQYRGGPGGIYEQYF	TGCGCCAGCAGCCAGTACCGAGGGGGCCCAGGCGGTATCTACGAGCAGTACTTC
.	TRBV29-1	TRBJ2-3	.	CSVVASTQYF	TGCAGCGTTGTGGCTTCTACGCAGTATTTT
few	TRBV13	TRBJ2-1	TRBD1	CASSLDFDRDHDNEQFF	TGTGCCAGCAGCTTGGATTTCGACAGGGACCACGACAATGAGCAGTTCTTC
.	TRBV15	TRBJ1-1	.	CATSRVGGPNFF	TGTGCCACCAGCAGAGTCGGAGGCCCCAATTTCTTT
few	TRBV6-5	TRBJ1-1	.	CASSYSAGNTEAFF	TGTGCCAGCAGTTACTCGGCGGGGAACACTGAAGCTTTCTTT
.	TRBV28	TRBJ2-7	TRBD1	CASSQGQRTYGQYF	TGTGCCAGCAGTCAGGGACAGCGCACCTATGGGCAGTACTTC
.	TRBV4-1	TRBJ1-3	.	CASSQRTVSGNTIYF	TGCGCCAGCAGCCAAAGGACAGTCTCTGGAAACACCATATATTTT
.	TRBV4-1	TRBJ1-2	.	CASSPPLRDFRGYTF	.
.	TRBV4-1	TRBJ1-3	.	CASSQDPSSGNTIYF	TGCGCCAGCAGCCAAGATCCCTCTTCTGGAAACACCATATATTTT
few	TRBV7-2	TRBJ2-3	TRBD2	CASSLETSGPTDTQYF	TGTGCCAGCAGCCTAGAGACTAGCGGGCCCACAGATACGCAGTATTTT
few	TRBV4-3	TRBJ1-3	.	CASSQGGGPGGNTIYF	TGCGCCAGCAGCCAAGGGGGCGGCCCAGGTGGAAACACCATATATTTT
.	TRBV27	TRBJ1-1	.	CASSLLQGNTEAFF	TGTGCCAGCAGTTTGCTACAGGGGAACACTGAAGCTTTCTTT
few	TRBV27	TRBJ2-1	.	CASSPGTHNNEQFF	TGTGCCAGCAGTCCCGGGACACATAACAATGAGCAGTTCTTC
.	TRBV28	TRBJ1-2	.	CASSLSSTLRGYTF	TGTGCCAGCAGTTTAAGTTCGACGTTGCGGGGCTACACCTTC
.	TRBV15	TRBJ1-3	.	CATSRDLTSGNTIYF	TGTGCCACCAGCAGAGATCTAACGAGTGGAAACACCATATATTTT
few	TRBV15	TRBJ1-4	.	CATSRGGSDEKLFF	TGTGCCACCAGCAGAGGTGGGAGTGATGAAAAACTGTTTTTT
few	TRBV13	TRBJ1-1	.	CASSLVSEAFF	TGTGCCAGCAGCTTAGTCTCTGAAGCTTTCTTT
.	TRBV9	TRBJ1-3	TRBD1	CASSVTGRGNTIYF	TGTGCCAGCAGCGTGACAGGGCGAGGAAACACCATATATTTT
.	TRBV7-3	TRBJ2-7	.	CASSLAFQGSEQYF	TGTGCCAGCAGCTTAGCATTCCAGGGAAGCGAGCAGTACTTC
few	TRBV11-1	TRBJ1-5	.	CASSQGLGNQPQHF	TGTGCCAGCAGCCAGGGGCTTGGCAATCAGCCCCAGCATTTT
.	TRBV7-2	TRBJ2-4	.	CASSLRGAKNIQYF	TGTGCCAGCAGCCTAAGGGGAGCCAAAAACATTCAGTACTTC
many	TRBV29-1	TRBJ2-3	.	CSAQKQGPDTQYF	TGCAGCGCCCAAAAACAGGGTCCCGATACGCAGTATTTT
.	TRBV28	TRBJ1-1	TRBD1	CASSLPDRGNTEAFF	TGTGCCAGCAGTTTACCGGACAGGGGGAACACTGAAGCTTTCTTT
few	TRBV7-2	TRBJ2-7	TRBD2	CASSLALGGGQNEQYF	TGTGCCAGCAGCTTAGCGCTCGGGGGGGGCCAGAACGAGCAGTACTTC
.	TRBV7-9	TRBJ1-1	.	CASSRGGWTEAFF	TGTGCCAGCAGTAGGGGGGGCTGGACTGAAGCTTTCTTT
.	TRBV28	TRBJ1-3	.	CASRNGYSGNTIYF	TGTGCCAGCAGAAACGGGTACTCTGGAAACACCATATATTTT
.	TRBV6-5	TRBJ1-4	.	CASSGGGGKLFF	TGTGCCAGCAGTGGGGGCGGGGGAAAACTGTTTTTT
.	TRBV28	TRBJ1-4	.	CASSLWQAGEKLFF	TGTGCCAGCAGTTTATGGCAGGCTGGGGAAAAACTGTTTTTT
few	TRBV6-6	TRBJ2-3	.	CASTLGGADTQYF	TGTGCCAGCACTCTGGGCGGGGCAGATACGCAGTATTTT
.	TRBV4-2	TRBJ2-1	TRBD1	CASSQDRQGALNEQFF	TGTGCCAGCAGCCAAGATAGACAGGGGGCTCTGAATGAGCAGTTCTTC
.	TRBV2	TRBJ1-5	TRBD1	CASSETGVSNQPQHF	TGTGCCAGCAGTGAGACAGGGGTTAGCAATCAGCCCCAGCATTTT
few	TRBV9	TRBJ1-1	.	CASSVAQNTEAFF	TGTGCCAGCAGCGTAGCCCAGAACACTGAAGCTTTCTTT
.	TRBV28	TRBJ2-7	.	CATYGQLAPYEQYF	TGTGCCACCTACGGACAGCTGGCTCCTTACGAGCAGTACTTC
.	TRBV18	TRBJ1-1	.	CASSPLQGQNTEAFF	TGTGCCAGCTCACCACTGCAGGGGCAGAACACTGAAGCTTTCTTT